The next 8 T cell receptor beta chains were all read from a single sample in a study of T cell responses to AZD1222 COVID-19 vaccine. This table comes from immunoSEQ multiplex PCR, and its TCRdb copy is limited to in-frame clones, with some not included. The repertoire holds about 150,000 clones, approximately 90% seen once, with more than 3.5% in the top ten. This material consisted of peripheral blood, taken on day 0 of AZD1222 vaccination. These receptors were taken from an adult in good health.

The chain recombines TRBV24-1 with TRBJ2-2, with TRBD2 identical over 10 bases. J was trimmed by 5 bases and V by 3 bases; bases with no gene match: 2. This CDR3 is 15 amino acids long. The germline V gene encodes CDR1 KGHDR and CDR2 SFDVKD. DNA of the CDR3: TGTGCCACCAGTGATCAGCGGGAGGGTACCGGGGAGCTGTTTTTT. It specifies CATSDQREGTGELFF.

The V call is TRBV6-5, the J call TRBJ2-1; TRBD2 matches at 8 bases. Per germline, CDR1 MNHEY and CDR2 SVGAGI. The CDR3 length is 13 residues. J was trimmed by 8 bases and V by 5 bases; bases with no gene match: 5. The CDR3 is CASSPGLAHEQFF. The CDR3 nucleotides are TGTGCCAGCAGTCCCGGACTAGCACATGAGCAGTTCTTC.

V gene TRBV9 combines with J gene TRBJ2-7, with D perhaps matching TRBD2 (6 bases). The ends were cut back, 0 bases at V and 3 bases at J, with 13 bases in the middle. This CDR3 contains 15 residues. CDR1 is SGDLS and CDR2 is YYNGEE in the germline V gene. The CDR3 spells CASSVARGLIYEQYF. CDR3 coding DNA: TGTGCCAGCAGCGTAGCTCGAGGACTAATCTACGAGCAGTACTTC.

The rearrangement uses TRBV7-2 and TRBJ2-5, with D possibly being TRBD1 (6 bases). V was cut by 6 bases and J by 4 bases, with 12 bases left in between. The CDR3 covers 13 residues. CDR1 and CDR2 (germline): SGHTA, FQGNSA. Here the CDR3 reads CASRPGAVETQYF. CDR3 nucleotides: TGTGCCAGCAGGCCAGGGGCCGTAGAGACCCAGTACTTC.

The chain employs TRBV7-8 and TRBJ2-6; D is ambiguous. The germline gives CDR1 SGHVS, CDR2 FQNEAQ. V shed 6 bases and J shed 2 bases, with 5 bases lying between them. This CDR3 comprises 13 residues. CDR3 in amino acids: CASRRPGANVLTF. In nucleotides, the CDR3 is TGTGCCAGCAGAAGACCTGGGGCCAACGTCCTGACTTTC. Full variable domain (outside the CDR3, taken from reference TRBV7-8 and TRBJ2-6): GAGVSQSPRYKVAKRGQDVALRCDPISGHVSLFWYQQALGQGPEFLTYFQNEAQLDKSGLPSDRFFAERPEGSVSTLKIQRTQQEDSAVYLCASRRPGANVLTFGAGSRLTVL.

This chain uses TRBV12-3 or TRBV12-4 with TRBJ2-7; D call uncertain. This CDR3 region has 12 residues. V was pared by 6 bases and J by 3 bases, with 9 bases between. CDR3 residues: CASSSSGYEQYF. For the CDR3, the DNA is TGTGCCAGCAGCTCCTCCGGCTACGAGCAGTACTTC.

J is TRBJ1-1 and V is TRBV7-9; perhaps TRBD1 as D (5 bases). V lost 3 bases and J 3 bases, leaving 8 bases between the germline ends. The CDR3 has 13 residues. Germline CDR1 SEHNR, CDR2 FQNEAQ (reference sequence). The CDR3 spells CASSFGRDTEAFF. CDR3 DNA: TGTGCCAGCAGCTTTGGCAGGGACACTGAAGCTTTCTTT.

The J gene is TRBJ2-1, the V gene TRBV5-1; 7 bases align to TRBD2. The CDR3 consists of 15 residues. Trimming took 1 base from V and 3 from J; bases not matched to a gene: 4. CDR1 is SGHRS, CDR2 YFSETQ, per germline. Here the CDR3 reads CASSLSGTNYNEQFF. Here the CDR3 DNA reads TGCGCCAGCAGCTTGAGCGGGACTAACTACAATGAGCAGTTCTTC. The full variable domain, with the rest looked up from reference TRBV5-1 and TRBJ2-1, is KAGVTQTPRYLIKTRGQQVTLSCSPISGHRSVSWYQQTPGQGLQFLFEYFSETQRNKGNFPGRFSGRQFSNSRSEMNVSTLELGDSALYLCASSLSGTNYNEQFFGPGTRLTVL.